The TCR beta chain under discussion was sequenced for a study of blood T cell repertoires in COVID-19. The wider study: From T cells, B-cell-depleted T cells, or PBMCs came the material, which was cDNA or gDNA.

In its sample, this clone was seen a few times. This CDR3 contains 14 residues. CDR1 is LNHDA and CDR2 is SQIVND in the germline V gene (reference sequence). V lost 4 bases and J lost 6, with 13 bases in between. The repertoire was sequenced with immunoSEQ multiplex PCR; TCRdb's copy has only in-frame clones and lacks some. The top ten hold under 9.5% of the sample, which has about 460,000 clones, 88% seen once. The sequence was obtained from a woman aged 55-70 years who had recovered from COVID-19. The sequenced sample was PBMCs or T cells enriched from blood (not recorded which). This chain links TRBV19 with TRBJ2-1; TRBD2 might be the D (5 bases). Here the CDR3 reads CASSTGMSGNEQFF. CDR3 in DNA: TGTGCCAGTAGTACCGGGATGTCGGGCAATGAGCAGTTCTTC.